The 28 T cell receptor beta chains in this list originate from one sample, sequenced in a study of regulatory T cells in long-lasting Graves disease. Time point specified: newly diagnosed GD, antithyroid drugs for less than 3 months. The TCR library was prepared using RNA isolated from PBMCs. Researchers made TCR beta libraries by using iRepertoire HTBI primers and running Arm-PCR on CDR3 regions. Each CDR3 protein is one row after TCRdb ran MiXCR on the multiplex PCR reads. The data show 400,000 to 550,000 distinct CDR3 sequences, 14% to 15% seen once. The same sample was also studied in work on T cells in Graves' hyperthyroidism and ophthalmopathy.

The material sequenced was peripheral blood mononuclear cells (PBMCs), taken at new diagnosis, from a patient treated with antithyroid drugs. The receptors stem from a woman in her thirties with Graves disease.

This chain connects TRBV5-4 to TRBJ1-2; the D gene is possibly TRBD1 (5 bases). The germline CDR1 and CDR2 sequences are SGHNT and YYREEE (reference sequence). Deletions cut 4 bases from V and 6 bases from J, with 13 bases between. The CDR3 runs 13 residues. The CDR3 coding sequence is TGTGCCAGCAGCCCGGAGGCAGGGCATGGCTACACCTTC. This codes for CASSPEAGHGYTF.

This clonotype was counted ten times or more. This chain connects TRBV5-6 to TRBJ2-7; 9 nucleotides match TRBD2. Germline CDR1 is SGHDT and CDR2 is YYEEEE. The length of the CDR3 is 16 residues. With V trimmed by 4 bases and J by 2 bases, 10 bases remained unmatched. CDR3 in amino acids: CASSLPGAGGTYEQYF. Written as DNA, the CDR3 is TGTGCCAGCAGCCTCCCGGGGGCGGGAGGGACCTACGAGCAGTACTTC. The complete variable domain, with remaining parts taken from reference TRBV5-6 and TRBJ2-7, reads DAGVTQSPTHLIKTRGQQVTLRCSPKSGHDTVSWYQQALGQGPQFIFQYYEEEERQRGNFPDRFSGHQFPNYSSELNVNALLLGDSALYLCASSLPGAGGTYEQYFGPGTRLTVT.

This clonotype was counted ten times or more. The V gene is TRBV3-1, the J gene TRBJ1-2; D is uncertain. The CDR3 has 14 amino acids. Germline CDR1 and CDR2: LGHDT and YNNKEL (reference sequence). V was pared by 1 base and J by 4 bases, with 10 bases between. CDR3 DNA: TGTGCCAGCAGCCAAGCAGACGGACTCTATGGCTACACCTTC. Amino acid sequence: CASSQADGLYGYTF.

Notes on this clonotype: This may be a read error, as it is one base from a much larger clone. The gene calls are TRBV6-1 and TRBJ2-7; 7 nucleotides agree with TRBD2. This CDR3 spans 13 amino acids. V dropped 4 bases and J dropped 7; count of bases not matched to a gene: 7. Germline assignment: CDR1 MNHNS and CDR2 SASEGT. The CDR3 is CASSGRESDEQYF. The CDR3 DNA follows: TGTGCCAGCAGTGGGCGGGAGAGTGATGAGCAGTACTTC.

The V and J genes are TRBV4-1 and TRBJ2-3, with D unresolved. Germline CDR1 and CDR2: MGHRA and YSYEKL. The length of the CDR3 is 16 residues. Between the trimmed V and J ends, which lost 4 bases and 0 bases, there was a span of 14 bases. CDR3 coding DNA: TGCGCCAGCAGCCTTATAGCTTTCGGGAGCACAGATACGCAGTATTTT. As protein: CASSLIAFGSTDTQYF.

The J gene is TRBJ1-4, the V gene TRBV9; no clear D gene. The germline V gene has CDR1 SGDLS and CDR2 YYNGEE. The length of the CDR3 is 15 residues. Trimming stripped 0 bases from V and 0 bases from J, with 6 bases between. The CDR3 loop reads CASSVGGATNEKLFF. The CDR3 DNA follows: TGTGCCAGCAGCGTAGGAGGCGCAACTAATGAAAAACTGTTTTTT.

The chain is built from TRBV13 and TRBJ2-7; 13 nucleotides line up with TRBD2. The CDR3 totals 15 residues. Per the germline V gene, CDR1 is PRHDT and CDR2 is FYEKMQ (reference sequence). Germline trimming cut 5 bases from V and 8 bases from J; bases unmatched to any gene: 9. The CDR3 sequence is CASSPGLAGRFKQYF. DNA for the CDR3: TGTGCCAGCAGCCCGGGACTAGCGGGAAGGTTTAAGCAGTACTTC.

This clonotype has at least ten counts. CDR3 coding DNA: TGTGCCAGCAGTAAAATGGACAGGGGTAACTATGGCTACACCTTC. Its translation is CASSKMDRGNYGYTF. The chain combines TRBV28 with TRBJ1-2; 9 bases fit TRBD1. Germline V gives CDR1 MDHEN, CDR2 SYDVKM. V lost 5 bases and J lost 1; bases outside the gene matches: 5. This CDR3 has 15 amino acids.

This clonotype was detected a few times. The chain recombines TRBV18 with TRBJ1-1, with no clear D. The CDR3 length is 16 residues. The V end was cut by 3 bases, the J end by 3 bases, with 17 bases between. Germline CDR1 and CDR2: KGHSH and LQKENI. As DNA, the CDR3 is TGTGCCAGCTCACCCCGGACGCTGCTGGGTGACACTGAAGCTTTCTTT. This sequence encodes CASSPRTLLGDTEAFF.

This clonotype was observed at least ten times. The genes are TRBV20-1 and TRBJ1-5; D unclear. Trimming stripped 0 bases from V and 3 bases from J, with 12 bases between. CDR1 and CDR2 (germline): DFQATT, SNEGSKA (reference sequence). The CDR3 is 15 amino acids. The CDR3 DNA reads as TGCAGTGCTAGAGAAGGCGGAGCTTCCAATCAGCCCCAGCATTTT. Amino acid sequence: CSAREGGASNQPQHF.

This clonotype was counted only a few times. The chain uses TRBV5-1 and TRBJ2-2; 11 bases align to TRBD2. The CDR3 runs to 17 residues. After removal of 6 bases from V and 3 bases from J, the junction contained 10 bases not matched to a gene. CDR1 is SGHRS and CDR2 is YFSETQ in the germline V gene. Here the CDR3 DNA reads TGCGCCAGCACCCTAGCACTAGCGGGAGTCGACACCGGGGAGCTGTTTTTT. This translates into CASTLALAGVDTGELFF.

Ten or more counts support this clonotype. This chain's CDR3 is CASSSDGSYSNQPQHF. The CDR3 nucleotides are TGTGCCAGCAGCTCGGACGGGAGTTATAGCAATCAGCCCCAGCATTTT. The chain links TRBV2 to TRBJ1-5; D not certain. This CDR3 spans 16 amino acids. V lost 6 bases and J 0 bases, leaving 15 bases between the germline ends. Germline lookup yields CDR1 SNHLY and CDR2 FYNNEI.

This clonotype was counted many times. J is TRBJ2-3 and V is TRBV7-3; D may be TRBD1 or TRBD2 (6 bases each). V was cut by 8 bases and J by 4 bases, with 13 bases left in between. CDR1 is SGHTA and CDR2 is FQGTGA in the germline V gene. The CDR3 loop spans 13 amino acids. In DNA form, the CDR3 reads TGTGCCAGCTGGCCAGGGGACTCAGATACGCAGTATTTT. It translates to CASWPGDSDTQYF.

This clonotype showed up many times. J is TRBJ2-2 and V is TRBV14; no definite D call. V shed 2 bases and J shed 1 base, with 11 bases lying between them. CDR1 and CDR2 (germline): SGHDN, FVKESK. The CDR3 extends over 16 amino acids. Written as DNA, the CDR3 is TGTGCCAGCAGCCAAAGACTCATGGGGAACACCGGGGAGCTGTTTTTT. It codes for CASSQRLMGNTGELFF.

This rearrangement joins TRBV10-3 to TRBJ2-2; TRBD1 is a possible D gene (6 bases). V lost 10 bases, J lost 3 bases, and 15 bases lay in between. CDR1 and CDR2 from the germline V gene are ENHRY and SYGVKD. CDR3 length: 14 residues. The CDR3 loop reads CATTDRFDTGELFF. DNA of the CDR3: TGTGCCACCACAGACAGGTTCGACACCGGGGAGCTGTTTTTT.

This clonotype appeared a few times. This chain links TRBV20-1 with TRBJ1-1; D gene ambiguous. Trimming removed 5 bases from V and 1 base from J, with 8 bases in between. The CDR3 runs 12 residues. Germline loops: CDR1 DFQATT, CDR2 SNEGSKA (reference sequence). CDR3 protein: CSALTANTEAFF. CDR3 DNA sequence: TGCAGTGCTCTCACAGCGAACACTGAAGCTTTCTTT.

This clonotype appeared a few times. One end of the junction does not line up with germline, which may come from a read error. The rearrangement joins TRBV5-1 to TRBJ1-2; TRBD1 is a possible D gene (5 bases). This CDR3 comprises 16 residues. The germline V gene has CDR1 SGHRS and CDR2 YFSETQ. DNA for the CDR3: TGTGCCAGCAGCGCCCCCAGCCAGGGAGTAATCGATGGCTACACCTTC. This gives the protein CASSAPSQGVIDGYTF. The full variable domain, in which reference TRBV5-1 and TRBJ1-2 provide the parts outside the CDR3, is KAGVTQTPRYLIKTRGQQVTLSCSPISGHRSVSWYQQTPGQGLQFLFEYFSETQRNKGNFPGRFSGRQFSNSRSEMNVSTLELGDSALYLCASSAPSQGVIDGYTFGSGTRLTVV.

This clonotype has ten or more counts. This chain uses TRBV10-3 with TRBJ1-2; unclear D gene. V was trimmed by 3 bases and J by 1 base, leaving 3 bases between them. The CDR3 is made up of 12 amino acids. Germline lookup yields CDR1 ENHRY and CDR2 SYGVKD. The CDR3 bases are TGTGCCATCAGTGACAATAACTATGGCTACACCTTC. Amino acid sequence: CAISDNNYGYTF.

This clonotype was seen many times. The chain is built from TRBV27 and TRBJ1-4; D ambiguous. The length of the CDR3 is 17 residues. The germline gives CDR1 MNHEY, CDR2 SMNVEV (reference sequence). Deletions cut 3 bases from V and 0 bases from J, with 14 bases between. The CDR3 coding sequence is TGTGCCAGCAGTTTGGCCGGTGGCCACGCAACTAATGAAAAACTGTTTTTT. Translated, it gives CASSLAGGHATNEKLFF.

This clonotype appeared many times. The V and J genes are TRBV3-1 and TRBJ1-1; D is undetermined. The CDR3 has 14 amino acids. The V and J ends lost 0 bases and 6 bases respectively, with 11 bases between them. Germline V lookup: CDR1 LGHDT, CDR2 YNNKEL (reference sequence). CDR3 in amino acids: CASSQDTARSEAFF. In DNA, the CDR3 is TGTGCCAGCAGCCAAGATACGGCGCGGTCTGAAGCTTTCTTT.

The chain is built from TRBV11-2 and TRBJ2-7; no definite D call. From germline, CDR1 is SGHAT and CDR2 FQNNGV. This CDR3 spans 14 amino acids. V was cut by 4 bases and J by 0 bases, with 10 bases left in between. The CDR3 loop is CASSSLRASYEQYF. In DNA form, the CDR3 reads TGTGCCAGCAGCTCACTTCGGGCCTCCTACGAGCAGTACTTC.

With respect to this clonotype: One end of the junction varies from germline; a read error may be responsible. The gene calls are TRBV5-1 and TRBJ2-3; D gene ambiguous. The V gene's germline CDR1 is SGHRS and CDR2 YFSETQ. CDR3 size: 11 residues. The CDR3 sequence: CAGSLTDTQYF. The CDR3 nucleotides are TGCGCCGGCAGCTTAACAGATACGCAGTATTTT.

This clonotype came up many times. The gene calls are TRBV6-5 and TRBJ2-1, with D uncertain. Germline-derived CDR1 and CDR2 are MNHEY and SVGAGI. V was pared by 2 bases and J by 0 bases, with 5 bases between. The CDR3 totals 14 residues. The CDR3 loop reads CASSYQSSYNEQFF. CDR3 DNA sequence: TGTGCCAGCAGTTACCAGAGCTCCTACAATGAGCAGTTCTTC.

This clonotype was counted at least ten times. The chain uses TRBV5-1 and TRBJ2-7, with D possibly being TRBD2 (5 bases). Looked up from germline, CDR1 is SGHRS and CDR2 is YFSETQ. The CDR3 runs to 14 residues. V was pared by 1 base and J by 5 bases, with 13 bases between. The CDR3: CASSLRGNFHEQYF. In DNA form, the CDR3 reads TGCGCCAGCAGCTTGCGAGGGAATTTCCACGAGCAGTACTTC.

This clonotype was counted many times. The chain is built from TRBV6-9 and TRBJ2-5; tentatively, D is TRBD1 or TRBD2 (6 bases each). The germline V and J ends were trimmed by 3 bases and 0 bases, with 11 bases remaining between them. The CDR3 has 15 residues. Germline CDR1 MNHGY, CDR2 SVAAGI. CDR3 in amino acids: CASSYSGDYQETQYF. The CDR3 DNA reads TGTGCCAGCAGTTACTCAGGGGACTACCAAGAGACCCAGTACTTC.

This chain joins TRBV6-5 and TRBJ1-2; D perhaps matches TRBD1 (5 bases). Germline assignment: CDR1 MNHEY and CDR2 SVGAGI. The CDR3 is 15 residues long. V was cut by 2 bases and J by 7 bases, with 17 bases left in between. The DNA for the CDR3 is TGTGCCAGCAGTTACCGTGTCGGCAGGGAGAGTGGCTACACCTTC. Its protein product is CASSYRVGRESGYTF.

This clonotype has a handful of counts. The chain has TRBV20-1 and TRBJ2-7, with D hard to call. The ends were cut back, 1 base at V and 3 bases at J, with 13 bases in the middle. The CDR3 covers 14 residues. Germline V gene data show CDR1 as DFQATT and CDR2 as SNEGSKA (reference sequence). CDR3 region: CSARGRDGRYEQYF. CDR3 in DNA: TGCAGTGCTAGAGGTAGGGATGGCCGCTACGAGCAGTACTTC.

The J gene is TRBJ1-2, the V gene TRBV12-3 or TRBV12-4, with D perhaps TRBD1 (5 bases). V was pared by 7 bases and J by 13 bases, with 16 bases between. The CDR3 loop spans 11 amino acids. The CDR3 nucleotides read TGTGCCAGCACCCAGGGCAGACATTGCACCTTC. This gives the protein CASTQGRHCTF.